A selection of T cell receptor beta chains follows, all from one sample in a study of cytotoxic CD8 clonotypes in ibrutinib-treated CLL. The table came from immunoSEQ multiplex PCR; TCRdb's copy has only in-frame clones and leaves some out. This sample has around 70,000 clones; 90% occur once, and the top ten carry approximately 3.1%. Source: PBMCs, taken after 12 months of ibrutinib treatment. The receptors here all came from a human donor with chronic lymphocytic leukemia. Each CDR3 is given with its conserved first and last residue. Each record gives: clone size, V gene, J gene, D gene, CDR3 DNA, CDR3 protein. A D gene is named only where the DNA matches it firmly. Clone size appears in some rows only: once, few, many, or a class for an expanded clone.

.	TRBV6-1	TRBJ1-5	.	TGTGCCAGCGGACACACTAGCAATCAGCCCCAGCATTTT	CASGHTSNQPQHF
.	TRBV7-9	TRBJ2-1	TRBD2	TGTGCCTCAGGTCTAGCGGGAGCGCGCTACAATGAGCAGTTCTTC	CASGLAGARYNEQFF
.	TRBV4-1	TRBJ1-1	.	TGCGCCAGCAGCCACGAAGGGGGGTCTGAAGCTTTCTTT	CASSHEGGSEAFF
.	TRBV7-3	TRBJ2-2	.	TGTGCCAGCAGCTTACTGTCTCAAGGTGGCGGGGAGCTGTTTTTT	CASSLLSQGGGELFF
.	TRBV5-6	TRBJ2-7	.	TGTGCCAGCAGCTTGTACAACGGCCGAGCCGCCTACGAGCAGTACTTC	CASSLYNGRAAYEQYF
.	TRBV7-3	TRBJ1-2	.	TGTGCCAGCAGCCCTTTGACGGGCAGAAAAGGCTACACCTTC	CASSPLTGRKGYTF
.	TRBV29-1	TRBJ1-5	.	TGCAGCGTCTCTACCGGGACGGATCAGCCCCAGCATTTT	CSVSTGTDQPQHF
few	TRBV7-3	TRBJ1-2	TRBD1	TGTGCCAGCAGCTTACGGGCGCAGGGGGCAGACTATGGCTACACCTTC	CASSLRAQGADYGYTF
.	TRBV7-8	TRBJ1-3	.	TGTGCCAGCACCAAGCGGGGGGCCCCTCTCTCTGGAAACACCATATATTTT	CASTKRGAPLSGNTIYF
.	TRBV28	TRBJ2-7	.	TGTGCCAGCAGTTTAACTGGGACGAGGCAGGCGTACTCCTACGAGCAGTACTTC	CASSLTGTRQAYSYEQYF
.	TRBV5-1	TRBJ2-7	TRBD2	TGCGCCAGCAGCGCTCCCGGAATAGCGGGAGGGGGGGAGCAGTACTTC	CASSAPGIAGGGEQYF
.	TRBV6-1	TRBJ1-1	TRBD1	TGTGCCAGCAGTAGGGACAGGGGGCGCACTGAAGCTTTCTTT	CASSRDRGRTEAFF
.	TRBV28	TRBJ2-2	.	TGTGCCAGCAGTTTAGGTGGCGGCCGCACCGGGGAGCTGTTTTTT	CASSLGGGRTGELFF
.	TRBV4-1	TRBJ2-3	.	TGCGCCAGCAGTTACCGGGATGAAGGGGGAGATACGCAGTATTTT	CASSYRDEGGDTQYF
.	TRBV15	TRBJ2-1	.	TGTGCCACCAGCAAGGGGGTTTACAATGAGCAGTTCTTC	CATSKGVYNEQFF
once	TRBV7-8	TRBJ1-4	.	TGTGCCAGCAGCCCGACGACAGCCGGTGCAACTAATGAAAAACTGTTTTTT	CASSPTTAGATNEKLFF
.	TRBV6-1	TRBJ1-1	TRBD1	TGTGCCAGCAGTACCCGGGACAGGGGGAGGGCTGAAGCTTTCTTT	CASSTRDRGRAEAFF
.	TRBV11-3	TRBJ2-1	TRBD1	TGTGCCAGCAGAAGACCGGGACAGGGAAGCGATGAGCAGTTCTTC	CASRRPGQGSDEQFF
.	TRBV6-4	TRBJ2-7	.	TGTGCCAGCAGTGACCGGGGTGGGGGTCCTCGGCAGGAGCAGTACTTC	CASSDRGGGPRQEQYF
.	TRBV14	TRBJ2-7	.	TGTGCCAGCAGCCAAGCTACCGGCGGGGGCGTTAAGCAGTACTTC	CASSQATGGGVKQYF
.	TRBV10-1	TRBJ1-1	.	TGCGCCAGCAGTGAGAGTCTGGGCAGACACACTGAAGCTTTCTTT	CASSESLGRHTEAFF
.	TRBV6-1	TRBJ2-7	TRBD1	TGTGCCAGCAGTGCATCTAGACAAACAGGGGGACTGACCGGGCAGTACTTC	CASSASRQTGGLTGQYF
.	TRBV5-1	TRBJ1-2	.	TGCGCCAGCAGCTTACAGAGCTATGGCTACACCTTC	CASSLQSYGYTF
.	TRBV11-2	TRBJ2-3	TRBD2	TGTGCCAGCAGCTCAAGTAGCGGGACCCTACGGGCGCAGTATTTT	CASSSSSGTLRAQYF
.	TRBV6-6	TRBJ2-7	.	TGTGCCAGCAGTTATCCGGGCTACGAGCAGTACTTC	CASSYPGYEQYF
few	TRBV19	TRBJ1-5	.	TGTGCCAGTAGTCCCGGATGGACAGAAGCCAATCAGCCCCAGCATTTT	CASSPGWTEANQPQHF
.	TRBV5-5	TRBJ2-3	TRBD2	TGTGCCAGCAGTGAGGGACTAGCGGAGACAGATACGCAGTATTTT	CASSEGLAETDTQYF
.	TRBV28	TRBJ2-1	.	TGTGCCAGCAGGGACCCGATAGCCGGAAATTTTAGGAATGAGCAGTTCTTC	CASRDPIAGNFRNEQFF
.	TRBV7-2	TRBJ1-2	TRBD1	TGTGCCAGCAGCTCCAGGGGGGGCAACCTGAAGTCGGGTTATGGCTACACCTTC	CASSSRGGNLKSGYGYTF
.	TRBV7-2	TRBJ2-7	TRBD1	TGTGCCAGCAGCTATTACCCAGGGGGAGAGCAGTACTTC	CASSYYPGGEQYF
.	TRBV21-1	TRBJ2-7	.	TGTGCCAGCAGCGATAAGGACGGATACTACGAGCAGTACTTC	CASSDKDGYYEQYF
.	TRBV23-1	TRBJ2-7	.	TGCTCCCGTCTGACCTCCTACGAGCAGTACTTC	CSRLTSYEQYF
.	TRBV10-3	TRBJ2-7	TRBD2	TGTGCCATCAGTGACCTAGCGGGAGCCCCGGAGGAGGGAGAGCAGTACTTC	CAISDLAGAPEEGEQYF
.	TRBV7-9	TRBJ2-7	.	TGTGCCAGCAGCTTAGGTCCGGTTTACGAGCAGTACTTC	CASSLGPVYEQYF
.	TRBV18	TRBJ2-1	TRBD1	TGTGCCAGCTCACTCCTACAGGGGGCTAAGAATGAGCAGTTCTTC	CASSLLQGAKNEQFF
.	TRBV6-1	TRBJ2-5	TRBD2	TGTGCCAGCAGGGGAGGCGGGAGAGTAGGAGAGACCCAGTACTTC	CASRGGGRVGETQYF
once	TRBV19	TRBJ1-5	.	TGTGCCAGTAGTATAGATTGGGTAGGGCAGCCCCAGCATTTT	CASSIDWVGQPQHF
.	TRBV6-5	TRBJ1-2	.	TGTGCCAGCAGTTACTCGAGAACAGTTGAAGGCTACACCTTC	CASSYSRTVEGYTF
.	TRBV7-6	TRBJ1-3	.	TGTGCCAGCAGCTTATTACAGGGCAGCTCTGGAAACACCATATATTTT	CASSLLQGSSGNTIYF
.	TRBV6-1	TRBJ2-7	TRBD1	TGTGCCAGCAGCCGGGACAGGGAGTACGAGCAGTACTTC	CASSRDREYEQYF
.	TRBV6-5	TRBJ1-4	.	TGTGCCAGCAGTTACTCGAAAGGTACACGAAATGAAAAACTGTTTTTT	CASSYSKGTRNEKLFF
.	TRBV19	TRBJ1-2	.	TGTGCCAGTAGTAGACGGGACGTCTGCTTC	CASSRRDVCF
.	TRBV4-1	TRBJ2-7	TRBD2	TGCGCCAGCAGTCCTAGCGGATTAAGCTCCTACGAGCAGTACTTC	CASSPSGLSSYEQYF
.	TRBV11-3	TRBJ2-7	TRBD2	TGTGCCAGCAGCTTAGAAGCGGGAAGGGCCTACGAGCAGTACTTC	CASSLEAGRAYEQYF